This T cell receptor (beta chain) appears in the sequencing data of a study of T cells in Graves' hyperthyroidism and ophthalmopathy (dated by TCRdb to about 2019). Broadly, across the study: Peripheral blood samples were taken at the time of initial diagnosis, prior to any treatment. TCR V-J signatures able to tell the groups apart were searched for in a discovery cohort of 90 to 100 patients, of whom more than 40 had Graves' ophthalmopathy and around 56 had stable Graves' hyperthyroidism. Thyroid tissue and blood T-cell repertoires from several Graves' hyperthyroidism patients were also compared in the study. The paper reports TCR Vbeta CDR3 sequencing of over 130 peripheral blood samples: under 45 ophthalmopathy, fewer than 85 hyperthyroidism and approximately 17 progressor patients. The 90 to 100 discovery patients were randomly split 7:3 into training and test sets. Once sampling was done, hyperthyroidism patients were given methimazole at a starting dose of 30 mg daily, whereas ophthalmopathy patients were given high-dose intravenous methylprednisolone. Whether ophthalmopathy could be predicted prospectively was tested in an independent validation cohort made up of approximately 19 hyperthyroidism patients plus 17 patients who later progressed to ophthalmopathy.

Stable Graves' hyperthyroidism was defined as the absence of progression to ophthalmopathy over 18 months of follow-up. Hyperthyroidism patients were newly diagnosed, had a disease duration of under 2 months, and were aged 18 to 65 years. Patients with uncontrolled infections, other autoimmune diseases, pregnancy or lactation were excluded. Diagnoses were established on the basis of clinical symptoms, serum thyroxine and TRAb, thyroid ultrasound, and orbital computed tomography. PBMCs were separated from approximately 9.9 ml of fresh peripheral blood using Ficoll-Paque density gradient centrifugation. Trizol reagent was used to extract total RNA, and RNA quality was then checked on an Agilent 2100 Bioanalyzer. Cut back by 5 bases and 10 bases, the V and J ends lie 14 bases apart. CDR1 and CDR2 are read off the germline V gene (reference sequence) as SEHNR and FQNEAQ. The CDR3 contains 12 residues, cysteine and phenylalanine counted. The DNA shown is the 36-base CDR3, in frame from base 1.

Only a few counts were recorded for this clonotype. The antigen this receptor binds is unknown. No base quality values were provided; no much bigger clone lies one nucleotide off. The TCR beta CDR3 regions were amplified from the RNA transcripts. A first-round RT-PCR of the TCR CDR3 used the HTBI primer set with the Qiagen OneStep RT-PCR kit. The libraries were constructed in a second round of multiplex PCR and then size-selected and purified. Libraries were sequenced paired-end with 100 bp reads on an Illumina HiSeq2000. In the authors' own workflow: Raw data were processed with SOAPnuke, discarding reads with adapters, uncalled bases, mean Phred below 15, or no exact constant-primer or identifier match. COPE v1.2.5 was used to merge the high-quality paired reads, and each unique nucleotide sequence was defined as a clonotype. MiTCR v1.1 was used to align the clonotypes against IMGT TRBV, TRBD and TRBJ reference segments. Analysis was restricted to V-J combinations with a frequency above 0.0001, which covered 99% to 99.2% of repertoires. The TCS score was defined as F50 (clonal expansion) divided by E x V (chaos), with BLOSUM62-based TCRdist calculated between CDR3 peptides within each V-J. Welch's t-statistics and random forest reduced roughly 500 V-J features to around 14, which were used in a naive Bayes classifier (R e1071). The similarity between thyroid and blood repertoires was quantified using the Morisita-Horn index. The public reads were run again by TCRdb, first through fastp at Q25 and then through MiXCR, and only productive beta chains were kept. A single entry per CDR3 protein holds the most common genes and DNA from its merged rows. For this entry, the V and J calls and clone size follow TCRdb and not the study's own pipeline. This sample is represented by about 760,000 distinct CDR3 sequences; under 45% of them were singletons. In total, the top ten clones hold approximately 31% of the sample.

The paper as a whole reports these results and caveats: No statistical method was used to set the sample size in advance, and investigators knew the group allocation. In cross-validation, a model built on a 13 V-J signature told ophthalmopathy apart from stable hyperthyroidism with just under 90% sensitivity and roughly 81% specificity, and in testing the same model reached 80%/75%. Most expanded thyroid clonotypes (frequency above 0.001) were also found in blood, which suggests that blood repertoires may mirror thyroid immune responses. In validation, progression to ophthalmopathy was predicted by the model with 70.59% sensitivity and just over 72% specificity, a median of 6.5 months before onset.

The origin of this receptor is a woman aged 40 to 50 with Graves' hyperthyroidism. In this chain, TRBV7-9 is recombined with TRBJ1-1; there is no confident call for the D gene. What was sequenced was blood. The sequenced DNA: TGTGCCAGCAGCCCACCGACGGAACGAGCTTTCTTT. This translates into CASSPPTERAFF.